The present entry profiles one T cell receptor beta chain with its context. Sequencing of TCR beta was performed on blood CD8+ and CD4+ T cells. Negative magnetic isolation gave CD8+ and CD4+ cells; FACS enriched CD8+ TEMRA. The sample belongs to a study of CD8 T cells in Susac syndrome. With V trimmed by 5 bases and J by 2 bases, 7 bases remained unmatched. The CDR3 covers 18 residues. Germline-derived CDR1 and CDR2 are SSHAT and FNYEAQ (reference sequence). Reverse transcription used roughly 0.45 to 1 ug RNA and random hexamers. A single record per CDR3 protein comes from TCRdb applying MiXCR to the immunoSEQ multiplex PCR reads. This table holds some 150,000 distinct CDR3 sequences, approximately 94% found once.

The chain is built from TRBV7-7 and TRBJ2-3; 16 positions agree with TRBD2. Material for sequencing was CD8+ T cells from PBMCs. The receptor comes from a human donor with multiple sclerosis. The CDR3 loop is CASSPGLAGGRNTDTQYF. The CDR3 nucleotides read TGTGCCAGCAGCCCGGGACTAGCGGGGGGGCGAAACACAGATACGCAGTATTTT.